A selection of T cell receptor beta chains follows, all from one sample in a study of blood T cell repertoires in COVID-19. Libraries were prepared by immunoSEQ multiplex PCR; TCRdb keeps only in-frame clonotypes and omits some of them. The top ten clones hold about 30% of a sample with thousands of clones, under 90% of them seen once. Sequenced input: peripheral blood. These receptors originate from a human donor in a cohort sampled during active COVID-19. Both conserved end residues are part of each CDR3. Each record gives: D gene, J gene, V gene, clone size, CDR3 protein, CDR3 DNA. D genes are given only for firm matches. Not every row has a clone size; where given, it reads once, few, many or a size class.

TRBD1 TRBJ2-5 TRBV7-3 - CASSLGQGVQETQYF TGTGCCAGCAGCTTGGGACAGGGGGTCCAAGAGACCCAGTACTTC
TRBD1 TRBJ1-2 TRBV27 large CASSLGNRGGYTF TGTGCCAGCAGTTTGGGGAACAGGGGAGGCTACACCTTC
- TRBJ1-2 TRBV11-3 - CASSLVCREDGYTF TGTGCCAGCAGCTTAGTATGCAGGGAGGATGGCTACACCTTC
- TRBJ2-2 TRBV19 - CASRLSGLNTGELFF TGTGCCAGTAGGCTGAGCGGGTTGAACACCGGGGAGCTGTTTTTT
TRBD1 TRBJ2-2 TRBV5-8 - CASSLWTGNTGELFF TGTGCCAGCAGCTTGTGGACAGGGAACACCGGGGAGCTGTTTTTT
TRBD1 TRBJ2-5 TRBV18 once CATTRDRAQETQYF TGTGCCACCACCCGGGACAGGGCCCAAGAGACCCAGTACTTC
- TRBJ2-7 TRBV5-1 few CASSSGTGSYEQYF TGCGCCAGCAGCTCGGGTACCGGGAGCTACGAGCAGTACTTC
- TRBJ1-2 TRBV6-5 - CASKGRAAYGYTF TGTGCCAGCAAAGGCAGGGCGGCCTATGGCTACACCTTC
TRBD2 TRBJ2-5 TRBV4-1 - CASSRTSGGYQETQYF TGCGCCAGCAGCCGGACTAGCGGGGGGTACCAAGAGACCCAGTACTTC
- TRBJ1-5 TRBV19 - CASSPGGSTFNNQPQHF TGTGCCAGTAGTCCAGGAGGTAGCACCTTTAACAATCAGCCCCAGCATTTT
- TRBJ2-4 TRBV19 few CASSIGGSLAKNIQYF TGTGCCAGTAGTATAGGAGGGTCCTTAGCCAAAAACATTCAGTACTTC
- TRBJ1-2 TRBV3-1/TRBV3-2 - CASSRRGGRTYGYTF TGTGCCAGCAGCCGACGTGGGGGCCGAACCTATGGCTACACCTTC
- TRBJ1-6 TRBV6-4 - CASSDSGASPLHF TGTGCCAGCAGTGACTCGGGGGCCTCACCCCTCCACTTT
- TRBJ1-2 TRBV4-3 - CASSQDRLGGYGYTF TGCGCCAGCAGCCAAGATCGGCTGGGGGGCTATGGCTACACCTTC
- TRBJ1-2 TRBV2 - CASSQTVYGYTF TGTGCCAGCAGTCAGACAGTTTATGGCTACACCTTC
TRBD2 TRBJ2-3 TRBV7-3 - CASSFVAGGPDTQYF TGTGCCAGCAGCTTCGTAGCGGGGGGGCCAGATACGCAGTATTTT
- TRBJ1-6 TRBV7-9 - CASLSGLSNSPLHF TGTGCCAGCCTCTCGGGATTATCTAATTCACCCCTCCACTTT
- TRBJ1-6 TRBV6-5 - CASAGGQNSPLHF TGTGCCAGCGCCGGGGGGCAGAATTCACCCCTCCACTTT
TRBD1 TRBJ1-1 TRBV9 - CASSPRTGQIKNTEAFF TGTGCCAGCAGCCCCCGGACAGGGCAAATAAAGAACACTGAAGCTTTCTTT
- TRBJ1-2 TRBV7-2 - CASSLRQGWGYTF TGTGCCAGCAGCTTGAGACAAGGATGGGGCTACACCTTC
- TRBJ1-2 TRBV18 - CASSPPYGGRGYTF TGTGCCAGCTCACCGCCGTACGGGGGACGAGGCTACACCTTC
- TRBJ2-7 TRBV4-3 - CASSQDPLATYEQYF TGCGCCAGCAGCCAAGATCCCCTGGCCACCTACGAGCAGTACTTC
- TRBJ1-1 TRBV4-3 - CASSPYPGEDTEAFF TGCGCCAGCAGCCCCTACCCCGGGGAGGACACTGAAGCTTTCTTT
- TRBJ2-1 TRBV24-1 - CATSGTGYSAGVNYNEQFF TGTGCCACCAGTGGGACAGGGTATTCGGCGGGAGTTAACTACAATGAGCAGTTCTTC
TRBD2 TRBJ2-3 TRBV7-9 - CASSLGASGGRTDTQYF TGTGCCAGCAGCTTAGGGGCTAGCGGGGGTCGCACAGATACGCAGTATTTT
- TRBJ2-1 TRBV4-1 - CASSQIQYNEQFF TGCGCCAGCAGCCAAATACAGTACAATGAGCAGTTCTTC
- TRBJ1-4 TRBV14 - CASSHSYLTQATNEKLFF TGTGCCAGCAGCCACTCCTACCTAACGCAGGCAACTAATGAAAAACTGTTTTTT
- TRBJ2-3 TRBV12-3/TRBV12-4 - CASGFTDTQYF TGTGCCAGCGGCTTCACAGATACGCAGTATTTT
TRBD2 TRBJ2-1 TRBV19 - CASSTGTSGSSYNEQFF TGTGCCAGTAGTACAGGGACTAGCGGAAGCTCCTACAATGAGCAGTTCTTC
- TRBJ2-7 TRBV7-2 - CASSLESGSGREQYF TGTGCCAGCAGCTTAGAATCGGGAAGTGGAAGGGAGCAGTACTTC
- TRBJ1-2 TRBV12-3/TRBV12-4 - CAIRAGVDGYTF TGTGCCATCCGCGCAGGGGTGGATGGCTACACCTTC
TRBD1 TRBJ2-1 TRBV7-2 - CASNMGQGDNEQFF TGTGCCAGCAACATGGGACAGGGCGACAATGAGCAGTTCTTC
- TRBJ2-6 TRBV3-1/TRBV3-2 - CASSQDMTAIVSGANVLTF TGTGCCAGCAGCCAAGATATGACAGCTATCGTCTCTGGGGCCAACGTCCTGACTTTC
TRBD1 TRBJ1-2 TRBV7-2 - CASSLNFQTRDSYGYTF TGTGCCAGCAGCTTAAACTTCCAGACACGGGACAGCTATGGCTACACCTTC
- TRBJ2-6 TRBV15 - CATSRDSGTGANVLTF TGTGCCACCAGCAGAGATTCGGGGACTGGGGCCAACGTCCTGACTTTC
- TRBJ2-5 TRBV4-3 - CASSRGLEETQYF TGCGCCAGCAGCCGAGGCTTGGAAGAGACCCAGTACTTC
- TRBJ1-5 TRBV2 - CASIRTTGVNQPQHF TGTGCCAGCATTCGAACGACAGGAGTCAATCAGCCCCAGCATTTT
- TRBJ1-6 TRBV29-1 - CSVASNSGNSPLHF TGCAGCGTCGCGTCTAACAGTGGGAATTCACCCCTCCACTTT
- TRBJ1-3 TRBV6-2/TRBV6-3 - CASSYEAPDSGNTIYF TGTGCCAGCAGTTACGAGGCGCCAGACTCTGGAAACACCATATATTTT
TRBD2 TRBJ2-1 TRBV5-1 - CASSVSGSLYNEQFF TGCGCCAGCAGCGTTAGCGGGAGTTTGTACAATGAGCAGTTCTTC
TRBD2 TRBJ2-3 TRBV7-7 - CASSLAGGPADTQYF TGTGCTAGCAGCTTAGCGGGAGGGCCAGCAGATACGCAGTATTTT
TRBD1 TRBJ2-1 TRBV28 - CASRQGGRDEQFF TGTGCCAGCAGGCAAGGGGGCAGGGATGAGCAGTTCTTC
TRBD1 TRBJ1-2 TRBV4-3 - CASSPTRARDSGGYTF TGCGCCAGCAGCCCCACCCGTGCCCGGGACAGTGGAGGCTACACCTTC
TRBD1 TRBJ2-1 TRBV10-3 few CAISVGGPSSYNEQFF TGTGCCATCAGTGTAGGGGGCCCGAGCTCCTACAATGAGCAGTTCTTC
TRBD2 TRBJ2-5 TRBV20-1 - CSASPPGLGWQETQYF TGCAGTGCTAGTCCTCCGGGACTAGGTTGGCAAGAGACCCAGTACTTC
- TRBJ2-2 TRBV28 - CASHSRVTGELFF TGTGCCAGCCATAGCAGGGTCACCGGGGAGCTGTTTTTT
- TRBJ2-7 TRBV19 few CASSLGTGRYEQYF TGTGCCAGTAGTTTGGGTACAGGGCGCTACGAGCAGTACTTC
- TRBJ2-1 TRBV18 - CASSDRQGSDNEQFF TGTGCCAGCTCAGATCGGCAGGGGTCGGACAATGAGCAGTTCTTC
TRBD2 TRBJ2-3 TRBV10-2 - CASSKGLAGPPWDTQYF TGCGCCAGCAGTAAGGGACTAGCGGGACCCCCTTGGGATACGCAGTATTTT
- TRBJ1-4 TRBV15 hyperexpanded CATSRGQGEEKLFF TGTGCCACCAGCAGGGGACAAGGGGAAGAAAAACTGTTTTTT
TRBD1 TRBJ1-2 TRBV28 once CASSLSGGYGYTF TGTGCCAGCAGTTTATCAGGGGGCTATGGCTACACCTTC
TRBD2 TRBJ2-1 TRBV10-1 few CASKVPAGGLNEQFF TGCGCCAGCAAAGTGCCCGCGGGGGGTCTCAATGAGCAGTTCTTC
- TRBJ1-1 TRBV19 once CASGGLMNTEAFF TGTGCCAGTGGGGGACTGATGAACACTGAAGCTTTCTTT
- TRBJ2-1 TRBV6-2/TRBV6-3 few CASSLTGYNEQFF TGTGCCAGCAGTTTAACTGGCTACAATGAGCAGTTCTTC
TRBD1 TRBJ2-7 TRBV2 - CASKPGQSNSYEQYF TGTGCCAGCAAACCGGGACAGTCTAACTCCTACGAGCAGTACTTC